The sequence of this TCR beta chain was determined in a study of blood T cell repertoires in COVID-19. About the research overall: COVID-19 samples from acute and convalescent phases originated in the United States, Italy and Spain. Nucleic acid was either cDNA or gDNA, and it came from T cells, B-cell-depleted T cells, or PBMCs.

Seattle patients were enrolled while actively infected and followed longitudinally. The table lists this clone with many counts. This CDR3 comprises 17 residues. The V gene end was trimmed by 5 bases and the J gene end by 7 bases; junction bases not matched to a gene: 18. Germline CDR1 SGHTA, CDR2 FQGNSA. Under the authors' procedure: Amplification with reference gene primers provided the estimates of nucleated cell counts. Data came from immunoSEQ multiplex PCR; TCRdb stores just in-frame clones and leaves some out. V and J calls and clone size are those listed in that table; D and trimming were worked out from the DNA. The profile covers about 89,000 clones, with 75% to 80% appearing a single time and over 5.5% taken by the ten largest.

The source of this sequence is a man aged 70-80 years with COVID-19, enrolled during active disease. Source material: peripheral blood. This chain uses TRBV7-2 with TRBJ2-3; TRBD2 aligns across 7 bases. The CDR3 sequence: CASSPPPSGPGGYTQYF. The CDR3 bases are TGTGCCAGCAGCCCCCCGCCTAGCGGTCCGGGCGGATATACGCAGTATTTT. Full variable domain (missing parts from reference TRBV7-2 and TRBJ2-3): GAGVSQSPSNKVTEKGKDVELRCDPISGHTALYWYRQSLGQGLEFLIYFQGNSAPDKSGLPSDRFSAERTGGSVSTLTIQRTQQEDSAVYLCASSPPPSGPGGYTQYFGPGTRLTVL.